The 23 T cell receptor beta chains below come from one sample, sequenced in a study of blood T cell repertoires in COVID-19 (dated by TCRdb to 2020 to 2022). Receptors were amplified or captured by the immunoSEQ multiplex PCR assay. TCRdb obtained this table from immuneACCESS and retained in-frame rearrangements with V and J assigned. These tables miss some clones; where compared with another copy, unresolved V genes account for less than half of the shortfall, and the remainder is unexplained. The sample table records 200,000 to 300,000 clones; about 90% of these occur just once. The ten largest account for 2.5% to 3.5% of the sample. Sequencing was carried out using PBMCs or T cells enriched from blood (not recorded which). All receptors derive from a woman in her thirties or forties with acute COVID-19.

This clone was seen only a few times. The chain carries TRBV27 and TRBJ2-7; perhaps TRBD2 as D (5 bases). The CDR3 consists of 16 residues. Per germline, CDR1 MNHEY and CDR2 SMNVEV (reference sequence). Deletions cut 5 bases from V and 2 bases from J, with 19 bases between. The DNA for the CDR3 is TGTGCCAGCAGTCCGAGATCAAGAGGGTCCCCCTACGAGCAGTACTTC. Encoded protein: CASSPRSRGSPYEQYF.

This sequence joins TRBV2 and TRBJ2-1; D not certain. This CDR3 has 15 residues. Trimming pared 4 bases from V and 0 bases from J, leaving 10 bases between. The germline V gene has CDR1 SNHLY and CDR2 FYNNEI. This CDR3 is CASSGEESSYNEQFF. The CDR3 DNA reads TGTGCCAGCAGTGGTGAGGAGAGCTCCTACAATGAGCAGTTCTTC.

The V call is TRBV11-2, the J call TRBJ1-3; D call uncertain. The V and J ends lost 0 bases and 0 bases respectively, with 6 bases between them. The germline V gene encodes CDR1 SGHAT and CDR2 FQNNGV. CDR3 length: 15 residues. DNA of the CDR3: TGTGCCAGCAGCTTAGACGGGAGCTCTGGAAACACCATATATTTT. Protein product: CASSLDGSSGNTIYF.

There are a few counts of this clone. The chain couples TRBV10-2 to TRBJ2-3; 8 nucleotides match TRBD2. This CDR3 has 14 amino acids. V dropped 7 bases and J dropped 1; count of bases not matched to a gene: 4. Germline V gene lookup returns CDR1 WSHSY and CDR2 SAAADI. The CDR3: CASTGSGGTDTQYF. The CDR3 DNA is TGCGCCAGCACGGGTAGCGGGGGCACAGATACGCAGTATTTT.

This clone was counted between two and nine times. The chain recombines TRBV24-1 with TRBJ1-6; 9 bases are shared with TRBD1. J gave up 8 bases and V 0 bases, and 10 bases lay outside the gene matches. The CDR3 length is 18 residues. In germline, CDR1 is KGHDR, CDR2 SFDVKD. This CDR3 is CATSDLRSPGQGDSPLHF. The CDR3 DNA is TGTGCCACCAGTGATTTGCGATCTCCGGGACAGGGAGATTCACCCCTCCACTTT.

DNA for the CDR3: TGTGCCAGCAGTTATCGGTGGGAGCGGGCGACAGATACGCAGTATTTT. Protein product: CASSYRWERATDTQYF. The rearrangement uses TRBV6-2 or TRBV6-3 and TRBJ2-3, with D possibly being TRBD2 (6 bases). Looked up from germline, CDR1 is MNHEY and CDR2 is SVGEGT. Between the trimmed V and J ends, which lost 3 bases and 3 bases, there was a span of 16 bases. CDR3 length equals 16 residues.

The chain links TRBV5-4 to TRBJ2-2, with D possibly matching TRBD2 (6 bases). The CDR3 is 16 residues long. Germline assignment: CDR1 SGHNT and CDR2 YYREEE (reference sequence). Trimming took 3 bases from V and 0 from J, leaving 12 bases between them. The CDR3 coding sequence is TGTGCCAGCAGCTCCTCGGCGGGGTCGAACACCGGGGAGCTGTTTTTT. This translates into CASSSSAGSNTGELFF.

In its sample, this clone was seen once. The chain couples TRBV25-1 to TRBJ2-2; D gene uncertain. This CDR3 has 14 amino acids. CDR1 MGHDK and CDR2 SYGVNS come from the germline V gene. The ends were cut back, 3 bases at V and 1 base at J, with 6 bases in the middle. The CDR3 sequence is CASSESRNTGELFF. CDR3 bases: TGTGCCAGCAGTGAGTCGCGGAACACCGGGGAGCTGTTTTTT.

The chain carries TRBV2 and TRBJ1-5; D gene uncertain. The V end was cut by 6 bases, the J end by 3 bases, with 15 bases between. The CDR3 is 15 amino acids. Per germline, CDR1 SNHLY and CDR2 FYNNEI. CDR3: CASSLGEANNQPQHF. The CDR3 DNA sequence: TGTGCCAGCAGCCTCGGGGAGGCCAACAATCAGCCCCAGCATTTT. Filled out from reference TRBV2 and TRBJ1-5, the complete variable domain reads EPEVTQTPSHQVTQMGQEVILRCVPISNHLYFYWYRQILGQKVEFLVSFYNNEISEKSEIFDDQFSVERPDGSNFTLKIRSTKLEDSAMYFCASSLGEANNQPQHFGDGTRLSIL.

This clone has only a few counts. The chain has TRBV6-1 and TRBJ2-7; D perhaps matches TRBD1 (5 bases). The CDR3 loop spans 15 amino acids. The V end lost 2 bases, the J end lost 3 bases, and 14 bases lay between the germline ends. Germline lookup yields CDR1 MNHNS and CDR2 SASEGT. The CDR3 nucleotides are TGTGCCAGCAGTGAACTGGACACATCGGACTACGAGCAGTACTTC. Protein product: CASSELDTSDYEQYF.

This rearrangement joins TRBV11-3 to TRBJ2-7, with 9 bases that match TRBD2. The CDR3 has 16 amino acids. Germline assignment: CDR1 SGHNT and CDR2 YENEEA. The junction had 8 bases not matched to a gene; V was cut back by 1 base and J by 4 bases. The CDR3 reads CASSLGMEAGGYEQYF. Here the CDR3 DNA reads TGTGCCAGCAGCTTAGGAATGGAAGCGGGAGGTTACGAGCAGTACTTC.

This clone was found a few times. V is TRBV29-1 and J is TRBJ2-2; 7 nucleotides line up with TRBD1. V shed 4 bases, J shed 6 bases, and the junction held 14 bases outside the gene matches. Germline V gives CDR1 SQVTM, CDR2 ANQGSEA. The length of the CDR3 is 16 residues. The DNA for the CDR3 is TGCAGCGTTGCTGCAGGGGGAGTAACATTCCCCGGGGAGCTGTTTTTT. Amino acid sequence: CSVAAGGVTFPGELFF.

This chain connects TRBV7-9 to TRBJ2-3; perhaps TRBD2 as D (6 bases). The CDR3 is 13 amino acids. CDR1 is SEHNR and CDR2 is FQNEAQ in the germline V gene (reference sequence). Trimming cost V 4 bases and J 3 bases, with 8 bases left between them. CDR3 nucleotides: TGTGCCAGCAGCTGGGGAGGTACAGATACGCAGTATTTT. Protein product: CASSWGGTDTQYF.

The J gene is TRBJ1-5, the V gene TRBV19; D might be TRBD1 (6 bases). Germline assignment: CDR1 LNHDA and CDR2 SQIVND (reference sequence). With 3 bases removed from V and 5 bases from J, the gap between germline ends came to 14 bases. The CDR3 loop spans 15 amino acids. CDR3 nucleotides: TGTGCCAGTAGTATTCAGCAGGGGCTTTATCAGCCCCAGCATTTT. Protein product: CASSIQQGLYQPQHF.

This rearrangement joins TRBV29-1 to TRBJ2-2, with 12 positions matching TRBD2. Per germline, CDR1 SQVTM and CDR2 ANQGSEA. The CDR3 contains 17 residues. V was pared by 5 bases and J by 6 bases, with 13 bases of the junction left unmatched. The CDR3 here is CSVTRLTSGGVSGELFF. CDR3 coding DNA: TGCAGCGTTACCCGACTGACTAGCGGGGGTGTCTCCGGGGAGCTGTTTTTT.

The chain recombines TRBV12-3 or TRBV12-4 with TRBJ1-1, with TRBD1 as a possible D gene (5 bases). This CDR3 region has 13 residues. Trimming shortened V by 4 bases and J by 1 base, and 7 bases separated the two germline ends. This chain's CDR3 is CASSSTANTEAFF. The CDR3 DNA reads as TGTGCCAGCAGTTCGACAGCGAACACTGAAGCTTTCTTT.

The chain joins TRBV14 to TRBJ2-3; maybe TRBD2 (6 bases). Trimming stripped 1 base from V and 7 bases from J, with 18 bases between. Germline CDR1 is SGHDN and CDR2 is FVKESK. The length of the CDR3 is 16 residues. This CDR3 is CASSQVMAGPPHTQYF. DNA of the CDR3: TGTGCCAGCAGCCAAGTAATGGCGGGGCCCCCCCATACGCAGTATTTT.

The chain employs TRBV11-3 and TRBJ2-3; 11 bases are shared with TRBD1. The CDR3 has 15 residues. V gave up 4 bases and J gave up 6 bases; unmatched junction bases: 6. Germline CDR1 reads SGHNT; CDR2 reads YENEEA. CDR3: CASSSPDRGPDTQYF. The CDR3 DNA follows: TGTGCCAGCAGCTCCCCGGACAGGGGGCCGGATACGCAGTATTTT.

The CDR3 spells CASSQDNRQDYGYTF. The CDR3 DNA sequence: TGTGCCAGCAGCCAAGATAACAGGCAAGACTATGGCTACACCTTC. The chain combines TRBV14 with TRBJ1-2; a possible D gene is TRBD1 (5 bases). Germline CDR1 and CDR2: SGHDN and FVKESK. The CDR3 sequence is 15 residues long. V was pared by 0 bases and J by 3 bases, with 11 bases between. Full variable domain (rest looked up from reference TRBV14 and TRBJ1-2): EAGVTQFPSHSVIEKGQTVTLRCDPISGHDNLYWYRRVMGKEIKFLLHFVKESKQDESGMPNNRFLAERTGGTYSTLKVQPAELEDSGVYFCASSQDNRQDYGYTFGSGTRLTVV.

The genes are TRBV4-2 and TRBJ2-7; D uncertain. CDR1 and CDR2 (germline): LGHNA, YNFKEQ. V was pared by 0 bases and J by 3 bases, with 6 bases between. The CDR3 has 13 amino acids. CDR3 residues: CASSQEMYYEQYF. In DNA form, the CDR3 reads TGTGCCAGCAGCCAAGAAATGTACTACGAGCAGTACTTC.

The V gene is TRBV21-1, the J gene TRBJ2-1; the table's D call, TRBD2, was not checked against the DNA. TRBV21-1 is a pseudogene locus. This CDR3 region has 16 residues. The chain's CDR3 is CASSKGTANSYNEQFF. CDR3 DNA: TGTGCCAGCAGCAAAGGTACTGCAAACTCCTACAATGAGCAGTTCTTC.

The V call is TRBV7-6, the J call TRBJ2-4, with 7 bases matching TRBD2. V dropped 1 base and J dropped 6; count of bases not matched to a gene: 9. This CDR3 region has 16 residues. Germline V lookup: CDR1 SGHVS, CDR2 FNYEAQ. The CDR3 DNA reads as TGTGCCAGCAGCTTAGAAGCAGCGGGAAGGGCAAACATTCAGTACTTC. Translating gives CASSLEAAGRANIQYF.

The V and J genes are TRBV10-1 and TRBJ1-1; D is possibly TRBD1 (5 bases). CDR1 and CDR2 from the germline V gene are WNHNN and SYGVQD (reference sequence). Trimming shortened V by 4 bases and J by 0 bases, and 6 bases separated the two germline ends. This CDR3 spans 13 amino acids. CDR3 loop: CASSGQLNTEAFF. The CDR3, as DNA: TGCGCCAGCAGTGGACAGTTGAACACTGAAGCTTTCTTT.